These T cell receptor beta chains were read from a single sample in a study of CD8+ T cells in alopecia areata. Assay used: immunoSEQ multiplex PCR; TCRdb lists only in-frame clones, some missing. The sample lists over 95,000 clones; around three fifths were seen once. This material consisted of CD4+ T cells sorted from blood, taken at week 24, from a patient treated with tofacitinib. All receptors derive from a human donor with alopecia areata. Both conserved end residues are part of each CDR3. The order of the fields is V gene, clone size, J gene, D gene, CDR3 DNA, CDR3 protein. The D gene is left open where the match is weak. The size of a clone is reported for some rows only, either as once, few or many, or as a class for expanded clones.

V: TRBV23-1
size: -
J: TRBJ2-5
D: TRBD1
DNA: TGCGCCAGCGTAACAGGGGGCGGGAGAGAGACCCAGTACTTC
CDR3: CASVTGGGRETQYF

V: TRBV30
size: few
J: TRBJ1-5
D: -
DNA: TGTGCCTGGAGTGTAAGGGGCAATCAGCCCCAGCATTTT
CDR3: CAWSVRGNQPQHF

V: TRBV5-1
size: -
J: TRBJ2-7
D: TRBD2
DNA: TGCGCCAGCAGCTTGAATTCCCTAGCGGGGGACCTTTCCTTC
CDR3: CASSLNSLAGDLSF

V: TRBV6-5
size: -
J: TRBJ1-2
D: -
DNA: TGTGCCAGCAGTTACAGGAACTATGGCTACACCTTC
CDR3: CASSYRNYGYTF

V: TRBV10-3
size: -
J: TRBJ2-3
D: TRBD2
DNA: TGTGCCATCAGTGGGCTAGCGGGGGGATCAGATACGCAGTATTTT
CDR3: CAISGLAGGSDTQYF

V: TRBV10-3
size: few
J: TRBJ2-5
D: TRBD1
DNA: TGTGCCATTCGCCGACAGGGGGCTGGGGAGACCCAGTACTTC
CDR3: CAIRRQGAGETQYF

V: TRBV10-3
size: -
J: TRBJ2-3
D: TRBD2
DNA: TGTGCCATTGAAGGGACTAGCGGGGGGGGCACAGATACGCAGTATTTT
CDR3: CAIEGTSGGGTDTQYF

V: TRBV10-2
size: once
J: TRBJ2-7
D: TRBD1
DNA: TGCGCCAGCAGGCCCGGACAGGGTAATAGGAACGAGCAGTACTTC
CDR3: CASRPGQGNRNEQYF

V: TRBV12-5
size: once
J: TRBJ2-6
D: TRBD1
DNA: TGTGCTAGTGGTTTGGGGACAGGGTGGGACTCTGGGGCCAACGTCCTGACTTTC
CDR3: CASGLGTGWDSGANVLTF

V: TRBV9
size: -
J: TRBJ1-2
D: -
DNA: TGTGCCAGCAGCCTATCCGCGAGGGACGGGGACTATGGCTACACCTTC
CDR3: CASSLSARDGDYGYTF